The 27 T cell receptor beta chains below all came from one sample that was sequenced in a study of radiation and T cells in renal cell carcinoma. Only in-frame clones appear in the TCRdb table, and some are missing; sequencing was by immunoSEQ multiplex PCR. The table records about 150,000 clones, roughly 84% of them present only once. Time point noted: baseline pretreatment blood. The treatment denotes: 15 Gy SBRT to primary tumor, nephrectomy 4 weeks later. The sample was blood, taken from a patient whose treatment included radiotherapy and nephrectomy. These receptors were obtained from a woman between 45 and 65 years old with renal cell carcinoma.

CDR3 amino acids: CASSKGTGGSYTQYF. The CDR3 bases are TGTGCCAGCAGTAAAGGGACAGGGGGCAGTTATACGCAGTATTTT. The V call is TRBV2, the J call TRBJ2-3; TRBD1 aligns across 12 bases. Unmatched junction bases numbered 7, after V lost 5 bases and J lost 7 bases. Germline V gene data show CDR1 as SNHLY and CDR2 as FYNNEI. The CDR3 extends over 15 amino acids.

The count of this clone is one. The chain carries TRBV4-1 and TRBJ1-6; D ambiguous. The CDR3 totals 16 residues. V was pared by 6 bases and J by 1 base, with 13 bases between. CDR1 is MGHRA and CDR2 is YSYEKL in the germline V gene. DNA of the CDR3: TGCGCCAGCAGGGACTTAGGGAAATCCTATAATTCACCCCTCCACTTT. It translates to CASRDLGKSYNSPLHF.

The genes are TRBV6-6 and TRBJ1-2; D gene unclear. This CDR3 has 13 amino acids. Germline V gene lookup returns CDR1 MNHNY and CDR2 SVGAGI (reference sequence). V was pared by 0 bases and J by 4 bases, with 6 bases between. The CDR3 region has the DNA TGTGCCAGCAGTTACTCCGTGACCTATGGCTACACCTTC. The encoded protein is CASSYSVTYGYTF.

This clone was seen a few times. The chain uses TRBV6-5 and TRBJ1-5, with a weak D call TRBD1 (6 bases). From germline, CDR1 is MNHEY and CDR2 SVGAGI. Trimming pared 4 bases from V and 6 bases from J, leaving 13 bases between. The CDR3 consists of 14 residues. The CDR3 DNA is TGTGCCAGCAGTTTACAGGGTTTGGGTCAGCCCCAGCATTTT. Translation: CASSLQGLGQPQHF.

The genes are TRBV19 and TRBJ2-3; D unclear. V gave up 3 bases and J gave up 1 base, with 11 bases separating them. The CDR3 runs 15 residues. Germline assignment: CDR1 LNHDA and CDR2 SQIVND (reference sequence). CDR3 amino acids: CASSIGVPGTDTQYF. CDR3 coding DNA: TGTGCCAGTAGTATTGGAGTCCCCGGCACAGATACGCAGTATTTT.

This chain uses TRBV7-9 with TRBJ2-5; 10 bases are shared with TRBD2. V shed 1 base and J 5 bases; nucleotides not matched to a gene: 10. The CDR3 has 17 amino acids. Germline values: CDR1 SEHNR, CDR2 FQNEAQ (reference sequence). The CDR3, as DNA: TGTGCCAGCAGCTTAGTTTCTTTGGCTAGCGGGGGTGAGACCCAGTACTTC. It specifies CASSLVSLASGGETQYF.

This chain uses TRBV15 with TRBJ1-1; D may be TRBD1 (6 bases). CDR3 length: 16 residues. Germline CDR1 LNHNV, CDR2 YYDKDF (reference sequence). Trimming took 0 bases from V and 6 from J, leaving 17 bases between them. The CDR3 sequence: CATSRDHSQRTAEAFF. CDR3 nucleotides: TGTGCCACCAGCAGAGATCATAGTCAGCGGACAGCTGAAGCTTTCTTT.

This sequence joins TRBV30 and TRBJ2-3; 10 nucleotides agree with TRBD2. Germline V CDR1 and CDR2: GTSNPN, SVGIG (reference sequence). This CDR3 region has 13 residues. J was trimmed by 8 bases and V by 5 bases; bases with no gene match: 7. This CDR3 is CAWQAGGQGTQYF. In nucleotides, the CDR3 is TGTGCCTGGCAAGCGGGGGGGCAGGGTACGCAGTATTTT.

This clone was seen a few times. This chain uses TRBV7-2 with TRBJ1-1, with D unclear. Looked up from germline, CDR1 is SGHTA and CDR2 is FQGNSA. V was clipped by 6 bases and J by 0 bases, with 14 bases between them. The CDR3 totals 15 residues. In DNA, the CDR3 is TGTGCCAGCAGAATAGGCGGGGTCATGAACACTGAAGCTTTCTTT. This gives the protein CASRIGGVMNTEAFF.

This chain connects TRBV9 to TRBJ2-1; TRBD2 matches at 10 bases. Germline values: CDR1 SGDLS, CDR2 YYNGEE. The V gene end was trimmed by 4 bases and the J gene end by 4 bases; junction bases not matched to a gene: 11. The CDR3 runs to 17 residues. This CDR3 is CASSSRSGGARYNEQFF. In nucleotides, the CDR3 is TGTGCCAGCAGCTCACGGAGCGGGGGGGCAAGATACAATGAGCAGTTCTTC. Combining the CDR3 with reference TRBV9 and TRBJ2-1 gives the whole variable domain DSGVTQTPKHLITATGQRVTLRCSPRSGDLSVYWYQQSLDQGLQFLIQYYNGEERAKGNILERFSAQQFPDLHSELNLSSLELGDSALYFCASSSRSGGARYNEQFFGPGTRLTVL.

About this clone itself: A junction boundary mismatches the germline segment, possibly from a read error. J is TRBJ2-1 and V is TRBV6-6; TRBD2 is a possible D gene (7 bases). This CDR3 has 12 residues. CDR1 is MNHNY, CDR2 SVGAGI, per germline (reference sequence). DNA of the CDR3: TGTGCCAGCAGTTACTCGATGGGGGGGCTGATCTTC. Translating gives CASSYSMGGLIF.

The chain has TRBV7-9 and TRBJ2-5, with D tentatively TRBD2 (5 bases). Trimming removed 7 bases from V and 1 base from J, with 7 bases in between. Germline CDR1 and CDR2: SEHNR and FQNEAQ (reference sequence). The CDR3 runs 12 residues. CDR3 residues: CASNRGQETQYF. Here the CDR3 DNA reads TGTGCCAGCAACCGGGGCCAAGAGACCCAGTACTTC.

The genes are TRBV25-1 and TRBJ1-2; 8 bases are a match to TRBD1. Unmatched junction bases numbered 3, after V lost 2 bases and J lost 1 base. Germline V gene lookup returns CDR1 MGHDK and CDR2 SYGVNS. This CDR3 has 15 residues. CDR3 nucleotides: TGTGCCAGCAGTGAACCGGGACAGGTTAACTATGGCTACACCTTC. This gives the protein CASSEPGQVNYGYTF.

The chain uses TRBV19 and TRBJ1-1, with TRBD1 matching over 8 bases. The CDR3 is made up of 14 amino acids. Germline values: CDR1 LNHDA, CDR2 SQIVND (reference sequence). J lost 5 bases, V lost 4 bases, and 6 bases had no gene match. In DNA form, the CDR3 reads TGTGCCAGTAGTACAGGGGGCGTAGGGACTGAAGCTTTCTTT. Translating it yields CASSTGGVGTEAFF.

The chain uses TRBV9 and TRBJ2-3; D is possibly TRBD2 (7 bases). The CDR3 has 15 amino acids. V lost 2 bases, J lost 2 bases, and 12 bases lay in between. Germline loops: CDR1 SGDLS, CDR2 YYNGEE. The CDR3 DNA sequence: TGTGCCAGCAGCGTTTTCGGGGGGCCCACAGATACGCAGTATTTT. It specifies CASSVFGGPTDTQYF.

CDR3 sequence (DNA): TGTGCCAGCAGCTTGGAGGCAGACCGTGGCTACACCTTC. Protein sequence: CASSLEADRGYTF. The V gene is TRBV5-5, the J gene TRBJ1-2; D remains ambiguous. V was clipped by 0 bases and J by 7 bases, with 10 bases between them. The CDR3 consists of 13 residues. In germline, CDR1 is SGHKS, CDR2 YYEKEE (reference sequence).

The V gene is TRBV5-4, the J gene TRBJ2-1; no clear D. Per germline, CDR1 SGHNT and CDR2 YYREEE (reference sequence). This CDR3 has 12 residues. V was clipped by 2 bases and J by 7 bases, with 7 bases between them. CDR3 sequence: CASSFTLNEQFF. In nucleotides, the CDR3 is TGTGCCAGCAGCTTTACTTTAAATGAGCAGTTCTTC.

J is TRBJ2-7 and V is TRBV29-1; 9 positions agree with TRBD1. Germline assignment: CDR1 SQVTM and CDR2 ANQGSEA. The trim removed 3 bases at V and 5 bases at J, leaving 8 bases unmatched. The CDR3 totals 14 residues. In DNA, the CDR3 is TGCAGCGTTGAGACGGGACAGGGTAGCAACGAGCAGTACTTC. Its translation: CSVETGQGSNEQYF.

J is TRBJ2-7 and V is TRBV6-6; 8 nucleotides align to TRBD1. Germline CDR1 MNHNY, CDR2 SVGAGI (reference sequence). V was clipped by 6 bases and J by 4 bases; unmatched bases: 5. This CDR3 contains 13 residues. In DNA, the CDR3 is TGTGCCAGCAGAGGGACAGGTCCGTACGAGCAGTACTTC. Encoded protein: CASRGTGPYEQYF.

The V gene is TRBV7-9, the J gene TRBJ1-1; D may be TRBD1 (5 bases). The CDR3 is made up of 14 amino acids. Trimming pared 5 bases from V and 5 bases from J, leaving 15 bases between. Germline CDR1 is SEHNR and CDR2 is FQNEAQ (reference sequence). CDR3 sequence reads: CASSLYGGDTEAFF. The CDR3 DNA reads as TGTGCCAGCAGCCTTTATGGGGGAGATACTGAAGCTTTCTTT.

This clone was found a few times. This chain joins TRBV7-9 and TRBJ1-1; D might be TRBD1 (5 bases). CDR1 SEHNR and CDR2 FQNEAQ come from the germline V gene (reference sequence). The CDR3 extends over 14 amino acids. The V end was cut by 6 bases, the J end by 1 base, with 12 bases between. This chain's CDR3 is CASRSGTANTEAFF. The CDR3 nucleotides read TGTGCCAGCAGGTCCGGGACGGCGAACACTGAAGCTTTCTTT. Supplemented by reference TRBV7-9 and TRBJ1-1, the full variable domain reads DTGVSQNPRHKITKRGQNVTFRCDPISEHNRLYWYRQTLGQGPEFLTYFQNEAQLEKSRLLSDRFSAERPKGSFSTLEIQRTEQGDSAMYLCASRSGTANTEAFFGQGTRLTVV.

The CDR3 reads CASSLERVRGYTF. As DNA, the CDR3 is TGTGCCAGCAGCTTGGAGAGGGTAAGAGGCTACACCTTC. This chain joins TRBV5-6 and TRBJ1-2; D is unresolved. The CDR3 has 13 amino acids. In germline, CDR1 is SGHDT, CDR2 YYEEEE. The V end was cut by 0 bases, the J end by 8 bases, with 11 bases between.

CDR3 in DNA: TGCGCCAGCAGCCCACAGGCTGGGGGAGTGGGAAACACCATATATTTT. Amino acid sequence: CASSPQAGGVGNTIYF. The chain uses TRBV5-1 and TRBJ1-3; TRBD1 is a possible D gene (5 bases). The CDR3 has 16 residues. Trimming took 4 bases from V and 4 from J, leaving 18 bases between them. Germline V gives CDR1 SGHRS, CDR2 YFSETQ.

The chain carries TRBV29-1 and TRBJ1-1; D uncertain. CDR1 is SQVTM, CDR2 ANQGSEA, per germline. Trimming left V 5 bases short and J 4 bases short, with 8 bases between. The CDR3 runs 11 residues. CDR3 in amino acids: CSVMVSTEAFF. As DNA, the CDR3 is TGCAGCGTTATGGTGAGCACTGAAGCTTTCTTT.

The J gene is TRBJ1-1, the V gene TRBV5-1; 10 bases match TRBD1. Germline CDR1 reads SGHRS; CDR2 reads YFSETQ. V shed 2 bases, J shed 1 base, and the junction held 8 bases outside the gene matches. This CDR3 contains 17 residues. The CDR3 reads CASSFWGTGATNTEAFF. CDR3 DNA sequence: TGCGCCAGCAGCTTCTGGGGGACAGGGGCTACGAACACTGAAGCTTTCTTT.

The chain combines TRBV4-3 with TRBJ1-4; D not certain. The germline V gene encodes CDR1 LGHNA and CDR2 YSLEER. V gave up 0 bases and J gave up 4 bases, with 15 bases separating them. CDR3 length equals 17 residues. The CDR3 DNA follows: TGCGCCAGCAGCCAAGAGCAATCCCGTTCCTATAATGAAAAACTGTTTTTT. It is translated as CASSQEQSRSYNEKLFF.

The chain links TRBV19 to TRBJ2-1; TRBD1 or TRBD2 may be the D gene (5 bases each). Germline loops: CDR1 LNHDA, CDR2 SQIVND (reference sequence). Trimming took 3 bases from V and 6 from J, leaving 21 bases between them. CDR3 size: 17 residues. This chain's CDR3 is CASSIILARGGINEQFF. CDR3 nucleotide sequence: TGTGCCAGTAGTATCATCTTGGCGAGGGGCGGCATCAATGAGCAGTTCTTC.